What follows are 24 T cell receptor beta chains derived from one specimen sequenced in a study of CD8 T cells in Susac syndrome. When the RNA was reverse transcribed, random hexamers were used with an input of roughly 0.5 to 1 ug. TCRdb used MiXCR to reprocess the immunoSEQ multiplex PCR reads, holding one entry per CDR3 protein. Of about 290,000 distinct CDR3 sequences in the sample, roughly 85% were seen once. Sequencing was carried out using CD8+ T cells from PBMCs. These receptors were taken from a human donor with multiple sclerosis.

The chain has TRBV30 and TRBJ2-1; 15 nucleotides align to TRBD2. The germline CDR1 and CDR2 sequences are GTSNPN and SVGIG (reference sequence). Trimming at V came to 0 bases and at J to 2 bases, leaving 5 bases not matched to a gene. This CDR3 comprises 18 residues. CDR3 coding DNA: TGTGCCTGGAGTGTGGCCGGACTAGCGGGAGGGCCCTACAATGAGCAGTTCTTC. This encodes CAWSVAGLAGGPYNEQFF. Drawing the rest from reference TRBV30 and TRBJ2-1, the complete variable domain is SQTIHQWPATLVQPVGSPLSLECTVEGTSNPNLYWYRQAAGRGLQLLFYSVGIGQISSEVPQNLSASRPQDRQFILSSKKLLLSDSGFYLCAWSVAGLAGGPYNEQFFGPGTRLTVL.

The chain has TRBV4-3 and TRBJ1-5, with no clear D. This CDR3 spans 14 amino acids. Germline V gives CDR1 LGHNA, CDR2 YSLEER. Trimming removed 4 bases from V and 6 bases from J, with 13 bases in between. CDR3 nucleotides: TGCGCCAGCAGCCCCGGAGAGGGCAGTCAGCCCCAGCATTTT. It codes for CASSPGEGSQPQHF.

The chain has TRBV19 and TRBJ2-1; D is possibly TRBD2 (6 bases). The germline V and J ends were trimmed by 10 bases and 0 bases, with 16 bases remaining between them. The CDR3 contains 15 residues. Germline V lookup: CDR1 LNHDA, CDR2 SQIVND (reference sequence). CDR3 protein: CATRGRLSSYNEQFF. The CDR3, as DNA: TGTGCCACCCGGGGGAGGCTTAGCTCCTACAATGAGCAGTTCTTC.

The chain combines TRBV27 with TRBJ1-1, with a possible D match to TRBD1 (5 bases). Trimming removed 2 bases from V and 6 bases from J, with 13 bases in between. Germline CDR1 is MNHEY and CDR2 is SMNVEV (reference sequence). CDR3 length: 14 amino acids. The CDR3 spells CASSLAGWDAEAFF. The CDR3 nucleotides are TGTGCCAGCAGTTTAGCCGGGTGGGACGCTGAAGCTTTCTTT.

The rearrangement uses TRBV13 and TRBJ2-1; 9 nucleotides match TRBD2. The V and J ends lost 5 bases and 8 bases, in that order; junction bases with no gene match: 10. CDR1 is PRHDT and CDR2 is FYEKMQ in the germline V gene (reference sequence). The CDR3 length is 15 residues. The CDR3 nucleotides read TGTGCCAGCAGCCAAGGCGGGAGCGGGGGGTATGAGCAGTTCTTC. Its protein is CASSQGGSGGYEQFF.

CDR3 in DNA: TGTGCCAGCAGCTCCTACCACGGAGCCTACGAGCAGTACTTC. It yields the protein CASSSYHGAYEQYF. The rearrangement uses TRBV7-9 and TRBJ2-7, with D unclear. This CDR3 has 14 residues. Germline lookup yields CDR1 SEHNR and CDR2 FQNEAQ (reference sequence). The V end was cut by 4 bases, the J end by 2 bases, with 12 bases between.

J is TRBJ2-2 and V is TRBV7-9; TRBD2 matches at 10 bases. The CDR3 is 16 amino acids. Germline CDR1 is SEHNR and CDR2 is FQNEAQ (reference sequence). The trim removed 5 bases at V and 2 bases at J, leaving 5 bases unmatched. The CDR3 is CASSNLAGDNTGELFF. CDR3 DNA sequence: TGTGCCAGCAGCAACCTAGCGGGAGATAACACCGGGGAGCTGTTTTTT.

This chain connects TRBV4-1 to TRBJ1-5; D gene unclear. V was cut by 2 bases and J by 4 bases, with 9 bases left in between. Germline V CDR1 and CDR2: MGHRA, YSYEKL. This CDR3 comprises 14 residues. The CDR3 region is CASSQKEENQPQHF. The CDR3 DNA reads as TGCGCCAGCAGCCAAAAAGAGGAGAATCAGCCCCAGCATTTT.

The rearrangement uses TRBV9 and TRBJ2-2, with D hard to call. Germline CDR1 is SGDLS and CDR2 is YYNGEE. V gave up 1 base and J gave up 3 bases, with 25 bases separating them. The CDR3 spans 20 residues. The CDR3 region is CASSVRLVDKLPTHTGELFF. In DNA, the CDR3 is TGTGCCAGCAGCGTAAGGCTTGTGGATAAGTTGCCAACTCACACCGGGGAGCTGTTTTTT.

The count of this clonotype is one. The chain has TRBV19 and TRBJ2-1, with 8 bases that match TRBD1. From germline, CDR1 is LNHDA and CDR2 SQIVND (reference sequence). CDR3 length equals 16 residues. With V trimmed by 4 bases and J by 0 bases, 5 bases remained unmatched. The DNA of the CDR3 is TGTGCCAGTAGTACCACAGGGGGAAACTCCTACAATGAGCAGTTCTTC. The encoded protein is CASSTTGGNSYNEQFF.

The rearrangement joins TRBV20-1 to TRBJ2-7; D is ambiguous. Deletions cut 8 bases from V and 0 bases from J, with 14 bases between. Germline CDR1 is DFQATT and CDR2 is SNEGSKA (reference sequence). The CDR3 consists of 13 residues. The CDR3 here is CSPELMDSYEQYF. DNA of the CDR3: TGCAGTCCGGAGTTGATGGACTCCTACGAGCAGTACTTC.

The chain is built from TRBV15 and TRBJ2-7; D unresolved. V lost 0 bases and J 5 bases, leaving 8 bases between the germline ends. The V gene's germline CDR1 is LNHNV and CDR2 YYDKDF (reference sequence). The CDR3 sequence is 13 residues long. CDR3 amino acids: CATSRENSNEQYF. As DNA, the CDR3 is TGTGCCACCAGCAGAGAAAATAGCAACGAGCAGTACTTC.

This chain uses TRBV7-9 with TRBJ2-5; 7 bases fit TRBD1. Unmatched junction bases numbered 9, after V lost 5 bases and J lost 3 bases. Germline V lookup: CDR1 SEHNR, CDR2 FQNEAQ (reference sequence). This CDR3 region has 15 residues. The CDR3 loop reads CASSAKSGTEETQYF. The CDR3 DNA reads as TGTGCCAGCAGCGCAAAGTCCGGGACAGAAGAGACCCAGTACTTC.

The chain uses TRBV30 and TRBJ1-3; no clear D. The CDR3 is made up of 13 amino acids. Germline-derived CDR1 and CDR2 are GTSNPN and SVGIG (reference sequence). With 5 bases removed from V and 0 bases from J, the gap between germline ends came to 8 bases. The CDR3 sequence: CAWAMSSGNTIYF. The CDR3 DNA reads TGTGCCTGGGCCATGAGCTCTGGAAACACCATATATTTT.

The chain carries TRBV30 and TRBJ2-5; 10 bases line up with TRBD1. The length of the CDR3 is 15 residues. The ends lost 3 bases at V and 4 bases at J; junction bases unmatched: 8. Germline CDR1 is GTSNPN and CDR2 is SVGIG (reference sequence). Here the CDR3 reads CAWRTGTGVPETQYF. The CDR3 bases are TGTGCCTGGAGGACCGGGACAGGGGTTCCAGAGACCCAGTACTTC.

J is TRBJ2-5 and V is TRBV7-9; D gene uncertain. The CDR3 length is 13 residues. V was shortened by 5 bases and J by 5 bases, with 12 bases between the two germline ends. Looked up from germline, CDR1 is SEHNR and CDR2 is FQNEAQ (reference sequence). The CDR3 DNA follows: TGTGCCAGCAGCAATCCCTTACAGGAGACCCAGTACTTC. This encodes CASSNPLQETQYF.

This clonotype was picked up one time. The chain joins TRBV5-4 to TRBJ2-3; TRBD1 matches 8 bases. CDR1 is SGHNT and CDR2 is YYREEE in the germline V gene (reference sequence). V lost 2 bases to trimming and J lost 1 base; unmatched junction nucleotides: 3. This CDR3 contains 15 residues. Here the CDR3 reads CASSLADRGTDTQYF. For the CDR3, the DNA is TGTGCCAGCAGCTTAGCGGACAGGGGCACAGATACGCAGTATTTT.

The chain recombines TRBV27 with TRBJ1-2; D is possibly TRBD1 (6 bases). This CDR3 comprises 17 residues. CDR1 and CDR2 from the germline V gene are MNHEY and SMNVEV (reference sequence). V lost 0 bases, J lost 6 bases, and 20 bases lay in between. CDR3 nucleotides: TGTGCCAGCAGTTTATCTTGGGGGCAGGGATTAGCCCATGGCTACACCTTC. It is translated as CASSLSWGQGLAHGYTF.

This chain uses TRBV11-2 with TRBJ1-1; D may be TRBD1 (6 bases). Germline loops: CDR1 SGHAT, CDR2 FQNNGV. V was clipped by 1 base and J by 6 bases, with 15 bases between them. The CDR3 is 15 amino acids. The CDR3 DNA sequence: TGTGCCAGCAGCTTAGTTCAGGGGAATATCGCTGAAGCTTTCTTT. It yields the protein CASSLVQGNIAEAFF.

This chain links TRBV28 with TRBJ1-1, with D possibly being TRBD1 (5 bases). The V gene lost 3 bases and the J gene lost 3 bases, with 11 bases spanning the gap. The CDR3 extends over 14 amino acids. CDR1 and CDR2 (germline): MDHEN, SYDVKM. The CDR3 reads CASSLLGEDTEAFF. The CDR3 DNA sequence: TGTGCCAGCAGTTTGTTGGGGGAGGACACTGAAGCTTTCTTT.

This chain uses TRBV4-1 with TRBJ2-1; the D is unclear. CDR3 length: 15 residues. Germline-derived CDR1 and CDR2 are MGHRA and YSYEKL. V lost 4 bases, J lost 0 bases, and 10 bases lay in between. This CDR3 is CASSLQRSSYNEQFF. CDR3 coding DNA: TGCGCCAGCAGCCTACAGAGGAGCTCCTACAATGAGCAGTTCTTC.

The chain combines TRBV7-2 with TRBJ2-5, with 10 bases matching TRBD2. V lost 1 base to trimming and J lost 0 bases; unmatched junction nucleotides: 5. In germline, CDR1 is SGHTA, CDR2 FQGNSA. The CDR3 extends over 17 amino acids. The CDR3 here is CASSLGQRGGYQETQYF. Written as DNA, the CDR3 is TGTGCCAGCAGCTTAGGGCAGCGGGGGGGGTACCAAGAGACCCAGTACTTC. Full variable domain (rest looked up from reference TRBV7-2 and TRBJ2-5): GAGVSQSPSNKVTEKGKDVELRCDPISGHTALYWYRQSLGQGLEFLIYFQGNSAPDKSGLPSDRFSAERTGGSVSTLTIQRTQQEDSAVYLCASSLGQRGGYQETQYFGPGTRLLVL.

The J gene is TRBJ2-1, the V gene TRBV5-1; 7 bases agree with TRBD1. V was pared by 1 base and J by 7 bases, with 2 bases of the junction left unmatched. The CDR3 spans 13 residues. Germline V CDR1 and CDR2: SGHRS, YFSETQ. CDR3 nucleotides: TGCGCCAGCAGCTTGAACAGGGGAAATGAGCAGTTCTTC. Translating gives CASSLNRGNEQFF.

V gene TRBV20-1 combines with J gene TRBJ2-1; D gene ambiguous. With 0 bases removed from V and 4 bases from J, the gap between germline ends came to 7 bases. The CDR3 contains 13 residues. The germline V gene has CDR1 DFQATT and CDR2 SNEGSKA (reference sequence). CDR3: CSAREFGYNEQFF. The CDR3 DNA is TGCAGTGCTAGAGAATTTGGGTACAATGAGCAGTTCTTC.